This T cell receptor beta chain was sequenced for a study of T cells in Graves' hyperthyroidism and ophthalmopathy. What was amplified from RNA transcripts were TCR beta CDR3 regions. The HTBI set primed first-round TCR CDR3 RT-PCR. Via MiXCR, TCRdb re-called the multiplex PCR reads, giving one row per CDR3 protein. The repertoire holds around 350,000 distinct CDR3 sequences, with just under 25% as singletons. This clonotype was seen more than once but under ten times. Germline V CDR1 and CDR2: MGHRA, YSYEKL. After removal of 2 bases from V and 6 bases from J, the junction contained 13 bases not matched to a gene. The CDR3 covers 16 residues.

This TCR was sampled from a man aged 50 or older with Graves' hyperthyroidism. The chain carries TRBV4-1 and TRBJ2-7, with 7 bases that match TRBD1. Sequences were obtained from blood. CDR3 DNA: TGCGCCAGCAGCCAATCCAGGACAGGTAGTCGAGGCGAGCAGTACTTC. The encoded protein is CASSQSRTGSRGEQYF.